This TCR beta chain is drawn from a study of CD8 T cells in ankylosing spondylitis. Study-level points and caveats: Disease-linked clones reportedly concentrated significantly in matched ankylosing spondylitis synovial fluid. Blood of patients with ankylosing spondylitis appeared to be characterized by a TCR beta motif of eight highly homologous variants.

This clonotype was found a few times. Its specificity is not known. CDR1 and CDR2 (germline): SGHDT, YYEEEE. V was clipped by 2 bases and J by 7 bases, with 15 bases between them. The CDR3 spans 14 residues. TCRdb used MiXCR to reprocess the 5' RACE reads, holding one entry per CDR3 protein. Counted here are over 400,000 distinct CDR3 sequences, 25% to 30% occurring once; the ten biggest clones make up under 0.9%. The source material was blood, either unsorted or a sorted T cell fraction (not recorded which). The V call is TRBV5-6, the J call TRBJ1-1, with D perhaps TRBD1 (5 bases). This clonotype originated in a male donor with ankylosing spondylitis. Written as DNA, the CDR3 is TGTGCCAGCAGCTTTTTTGCGGCAGGGTATGAAGCTTTCTTT. Its translation is CASSFFAAGYEAFF.